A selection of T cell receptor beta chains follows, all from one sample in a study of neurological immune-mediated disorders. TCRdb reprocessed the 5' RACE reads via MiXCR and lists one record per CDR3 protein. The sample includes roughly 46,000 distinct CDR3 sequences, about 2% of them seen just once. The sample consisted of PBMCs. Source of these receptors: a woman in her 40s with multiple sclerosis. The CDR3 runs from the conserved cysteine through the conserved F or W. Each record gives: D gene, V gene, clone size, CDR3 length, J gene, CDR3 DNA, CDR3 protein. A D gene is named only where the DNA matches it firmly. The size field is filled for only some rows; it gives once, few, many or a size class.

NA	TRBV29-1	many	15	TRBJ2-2	TGCAGCGTTGTTGCGGACAGAAAAAACACCGGGGAGCTGTTTTTT	CSVVADRKNTGELFF
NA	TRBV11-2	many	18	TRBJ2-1	TGTGCCAGCAGCTTAGTTCTGGGGGGCCCGAGCTCCTACAATGAGCAGTTCTTC	CASSLVLGGPSSYNEQFF
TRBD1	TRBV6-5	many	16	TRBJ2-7	TGTGCCAGCAGCCCACACCGACAGGGACGCCTTTACGAGCAGTACTTC	CASSPHRQGRLYEQYF
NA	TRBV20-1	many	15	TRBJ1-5	TGCAGTGCTAGATCCCCGGGGGCCGCCAATCAGCCCCAGCATTTT	CSARSPGAANQPQHF
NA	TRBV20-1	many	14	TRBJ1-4	TGCAGTGCTAGAGATTCAGGGGAGAATGAAAAACTGTTTTTT	CSARDSGENEKLFF
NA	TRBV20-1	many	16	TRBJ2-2	TGCAGTGCTAGAGATGCACAGGATGCGAACACCGGGGAGCTGTTTTTT	CSARDAQDANTGELFF
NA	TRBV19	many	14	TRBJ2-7	TGTGCCACTTCGACAGGTGGTTTTCCCTACGAGCAGTACTTC	CATSTGGFPYEQYF
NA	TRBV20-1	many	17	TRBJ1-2	TGCAGTGCTAGAGATCCCCTGGGGAGGACTGGACGGGAGGGCTACACCTTC	CSARDPLGRTGREGYTF
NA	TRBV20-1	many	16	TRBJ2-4	TGCAGTGCTAGACCACAGGGTCTAGGGGCCAAAAACATTCAGTACTTC	CSARPQGLGAKNIQYF
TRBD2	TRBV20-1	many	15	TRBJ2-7	TGCAGTGCTAGAGCAGCTAGCGGGGGGATGTACGAGCAGTACTTC	CSARAASGGMYEQYF
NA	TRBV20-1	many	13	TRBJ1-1	TGCAGTGCGGAGGGGAGGGGTAGCACTGAAGCTTTCTTT	CSAEGRGSTEAFF
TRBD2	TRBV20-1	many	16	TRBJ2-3	TGCAGTGCTCCTGGACTAGCGGGGGGCCCTCCAGATACGCAGTATTTT	CSAPGLAGGPPDTQYF
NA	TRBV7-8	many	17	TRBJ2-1	TGTGCCAGCAGCTTAATAGTTTGGGGGGCAGGGAACAATGAGCAGTTCTTC	CASSLIVWGAGNNEQFF
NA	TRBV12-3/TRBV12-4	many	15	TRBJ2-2	TGTGCCAGCACCCTCCGCCCCCTCGGAACCGGGGAGCTGTTTTTT	CASTLRPLGTGELFF
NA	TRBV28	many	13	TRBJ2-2	TGTGCCAGCAGTTTGGCCCGGGTCGGGGAGCTGTTTTTT	CASSLARVGELFF
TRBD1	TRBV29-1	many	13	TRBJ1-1	TGCAGCGTTGGACAGGGAACGAACACTGAAGCTTTCTTT	CSVGQGTNTEAFF
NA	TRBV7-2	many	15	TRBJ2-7	TGTGCCAGCAGCTCGGCCGGGACGGCTATCTACGAGCAGTACTTC	CASSSAGTAIYEQYF
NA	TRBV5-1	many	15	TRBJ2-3	TGCGCCAGCAGCCCGGATAATACAGGGACAGATACGCAGTATTTT	CASSPDNTGTDTQYF
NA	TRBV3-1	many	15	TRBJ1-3	TGTGCCAGCAGCCACTTTCCCTCGTCTGGAAACACCATATATTTT	CASSHFPSSGNTIYF
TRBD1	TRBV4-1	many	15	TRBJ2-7	TGCGCCAGCAGCCTCAACAGGGGTTTGTCCTACGAGCAGTACTTC	CASSLNRGLSYEQYF
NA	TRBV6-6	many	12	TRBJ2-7	TGTGCCAGCAGCCGTAACATCTACGAGCAGTACTTC	CASSRNIYEQYF
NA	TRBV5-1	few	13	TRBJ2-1	TGCGCCAGCAGTACCGGGGAGCTCAATGAGCAGTTCTTC	CASSTGELNEQFF
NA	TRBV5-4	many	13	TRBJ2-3	TGTGCCAGCAGCTTGCGGTTCACAGATACGCAGTATTTT	CASSLRFTDTQYF
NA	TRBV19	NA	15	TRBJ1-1	TGTGCCAGTAGTCCGGCGGGAGGAAGGGAGTTTGAAGCTTTCTTT	CASSPAGGREFEAFF
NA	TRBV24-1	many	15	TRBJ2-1	TGTGCCACCAGTGATGCCGGGACGGACTACAATGAGCAGTTCTTC	CATSDAGTDYNEQFF
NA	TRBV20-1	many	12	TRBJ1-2	TGCAGTACACCCGACAGTCACTATGGCTACACCTTC	CSTPDSHYGYTF
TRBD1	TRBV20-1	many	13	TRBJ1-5	TGCAGTGTTACCAGGGGGGGGAATCAGCCCCAGCATTTT	CSVTRGGNQPQHF
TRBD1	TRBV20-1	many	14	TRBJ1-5	TGCAGTGCTAGAGAGAGGACAGGGTTTCAGCCCCAGCATTTT	CSARERTGFQPQHF
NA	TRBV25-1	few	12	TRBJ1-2	TGTGCCGCCTCCTCAGGGAACTATGGCTACACCTTC	CAASSGNYGYTF
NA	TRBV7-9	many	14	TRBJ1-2	TGTGCCAGCAGCTTGAGCGGTTTAGGCTATGGCTACACCTTC	CASSLSGLGYGYTF
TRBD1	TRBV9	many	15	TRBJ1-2	TGTGCCAGCAGCGTGACCGGGACAGGGGACTATGGCTACACCTTC	CASSVTGTGDYGYTF
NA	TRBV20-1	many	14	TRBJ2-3	TGCAGTGCTGACAAGGGTTCCCGCACAGATACGCAGTATTTT	CSADKGSRTDTQYF
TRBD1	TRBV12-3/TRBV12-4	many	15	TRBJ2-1	TGTGCCAGCACCAAGACAGGGGGCTCCTACAATGAGCAGTTCTTC	CASTKTGGSYNEQFF
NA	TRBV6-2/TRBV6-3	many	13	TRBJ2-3	TGTGCCAGCAGCCAAGGGACTTGGGGGGGCCAGTATTTT	CASSQGTWGGQYF
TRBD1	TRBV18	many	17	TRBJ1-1	TGTGCCAGCTCACCAGTGAATGGACAGGGGCCGCACACTGAAGCTTTCTTT	CASSPVNGQGPHTEAFF
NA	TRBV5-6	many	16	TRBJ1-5	TGTGCCAGCAGCATACTAACAGGAGGGCAATTTCAGCCCCAGCATTTT	CASSILTGGQFQPQHF
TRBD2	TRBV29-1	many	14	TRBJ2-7	TGCAGCGTTGAAGAGAAGAGCGGGGGGGCCCGGCAGTACTTC	CSVEEKSGGARQYF
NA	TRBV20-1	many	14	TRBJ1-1	TGCAGTGCTGTACAGGCCACCTCGAACACTGAAGCTTTCTTT	CSAVQATSNTEAFF
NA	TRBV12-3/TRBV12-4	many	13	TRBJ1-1	TGTGCCAGCAGTTTACCGGGAACCACTGAAGCTTTCTTT	CASSLPGTTEAFF
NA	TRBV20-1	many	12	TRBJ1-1	TGCAGTGCTCTACAGCTTCCCACTGAAGCTTTCTTT	CSALQLPTEAFF
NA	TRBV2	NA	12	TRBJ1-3	TGTGCCAGCAGTGCTGGAGGAAACACCATATATTTT	CASSAGGNTIYF
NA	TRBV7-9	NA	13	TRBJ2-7	TGTGCCAGCAGCTTGACGGGGGTTCAAGAGCAGTACTTC	CASSLTGVQEQYF
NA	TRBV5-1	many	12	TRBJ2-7	TGCGCCAGCAGCGCGACCCTCTACGAGCAGTACTTC	CASSATLYEQYF
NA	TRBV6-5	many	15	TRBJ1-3	TGTGCCACCCATACGGGACCGCGCTCTGGAAACACCATATATTTT	CATHTGPRSGNTIYF
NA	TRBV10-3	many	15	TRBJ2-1	TGTGCCATCACGACGGGGGCCTACTCCTACAATGAGCAGTTCTTC	CAITTGAYSYNEQFF
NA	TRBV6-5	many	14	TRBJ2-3	TGTGCCAGCAGTTACTCAACTAGCACAGATACGCAGTATTTT	CASSYSTSTDTQYF
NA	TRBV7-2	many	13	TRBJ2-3	TGTGCCAGCAGCTGGAGTTCCCCAGATACGCAGTATTTT	CASSWSSPDTQYF
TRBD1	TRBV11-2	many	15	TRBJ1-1	TGTGCCAGCAGCCAGGGGGACAGAGGAGGAACTGAAGCTTTCTTT	CASSQGDRGGTEAFF
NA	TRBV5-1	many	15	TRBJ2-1	TGCGCCAGCAGCACCCGGGAGAGCTCCTACAATGAGCAGTTCTTC	CASSTRESSYNEQFF
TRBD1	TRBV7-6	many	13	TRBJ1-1	TGTGCCAGCAGCTTAGACAGGGGCACTGAAGCTTTCTTT	CASSLDRGTEAFF
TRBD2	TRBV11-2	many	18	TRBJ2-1	TGTGCCAGCAGTTTAGGCACTAGCGGGGGGGCACCCTACAATGAGCAGTTCTTC	CASSLGTSGGAPYNEQFF
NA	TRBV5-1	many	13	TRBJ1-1	TGCGCCAGCAGCCCTCCAAGGCAGGGGTACGCTTTCTTT	CASSPPRQGYAFF
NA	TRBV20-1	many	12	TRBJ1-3	TGCAGTGTATTGGGTACTGGAAACACCATATATTTT	CSVLGTGNTIYF
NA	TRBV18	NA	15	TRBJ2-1	TGTGCCAGCTCACCACAAGTCCTGGGCTACAATGAGCAGTTCTTC	CASSPQVLGYNEQFF
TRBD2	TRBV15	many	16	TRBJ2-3	TGTGCCACCAGCAGGATAGCGGGGGGGTTAACAGATACGCAGTATTTT	CATSRIAGGLTDTQYF
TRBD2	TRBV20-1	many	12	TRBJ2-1	TGCAGTGCTAGAGATCCGGGGGGGCCGGAGTTCTTC	CSARDPGGPEFF
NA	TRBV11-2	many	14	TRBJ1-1	TGTGCCAGCACTTTTTCAGGGTTCGACACTGAAGCTTTCTTT	CASTFSGFDTEAFF
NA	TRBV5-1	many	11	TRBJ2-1	TGCGCCAGCAGCCAGGCTAATGAGCAGTTCTTC	CASSQANEQFF
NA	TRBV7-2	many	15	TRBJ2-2	TGTGCCAGCACACCCGGGGGCAGTTACACCGGGGAGCTGTTTTTT	CASTPGGSYTGELFF